This T cell receptor beta chain derives from a study of blood T cells in healthy people across ages. Each donor was a healthy Caucasian individual from Russia, aged roughly 6 to 95. In this sample, this clonotype turned up many times. The second PCR ran about 6 to 11 cycles with a sample-barcoded 5' primer and J-beta primers. Each CDR3 protein gets one entry after TCRdb re-called the 5' RACE reads with MiXCR. This sample has 450,000 to 600,000 distinct CDR3 sequences; roughly a quarter occur once, and the top ten carry approximately 4%. Trimming removed 4 bases from V and 3 bases from J, with 14 bases in between. Germline V lookup: CDR1 SGDLS, CDR2 YYNGEE. The CDR3 has 15 residues. This same sample was also part of a study on T cells of mothers and their children.

The sequence was collected from a boy aged 2-15 years in good health. The V gene is TRBV9, the J gene TRBJ2-1; D possibly uses TRBD1 or TRBD2 (5 bases each). Sample: blood. The CDR3 reads CASSWGTTIYNEQFF. The CDR3 DNA reads TGTGCCAGCAGCTGGGGGACCACTATCTACAATGAGCAGTTCTTC.